One sample yielded the 10 T cell receptor beta chains listed below, sequenced in a study of T-cell reconstitution after alpha-beta-depleted transplantation in children. Preparation of the TCRbeta library used unique molecular identifiers. TCRdb re-called the PCR reads with MiXCR, one entry per CDR3 protein. The sample lists some 290,000 distinct CDR3 sequences; about a quarter were seen once. The sequenced sample was PBMCs, mostly from graft donor cells, obtained 180 days after TCRalphabeta/CD19-depleted stem cell transplant. These receptors came from a male patient between 5 and 17 years old who had a stem cell transplant for acute lymphoblastic leukemia, so the T cells may come from the graft donor.

J is TRBJ2-7 and V is TRBV28, with a tentative D call TRBD2 (5 bases). There are 14 residues in the CDR3. Germline V gives CDR1 MDHEN, CDR2 SYDVKM. V dropped 5 bases and J dropped 2 bases, with 13 bases sitting between them. CDR3: CASSPNGLTYEQYF. The CDR3 DNA follows: TGTGCCAGCAGTCCAAATGGACTTACCTACGAGCAGTACTTC.

The rearrangement links TRBV12-3 or TRBV12-4 to TRBJ1-2, with D tentatively TRBD1 (6 bases). Trimming shortened V by 5 bases and J by 8 bases, and 15 bases separated the two germline ends. This CDR3 region has 13 residues. CDR3 in DNA: TGTGCCAGCAGTCGACCGACAGGACGGGGCTACACCTTC. This codes for CASSRPTGRGYTF.

CDR3 coding DNA: TGCAGTGCTAGAGATATAGCCATCGGGCCTTATGACGGCTACACCTTC. Translation gives CSARDIAIGPYDGYTF. J is TRBJ1-2 and V is TRBV20-1; D is unclear. V was trimmed by 0 bases and J by 8 bases, leaving 22 bases between them. Germline assignment: CDR1 DFQATT and CDR2 SNEGSKA (reference sequence). This CDR3 is built from 16 residues.

On this clonotype: This may come from a read error, since a much larger clone is one base off. The rearrangement links TRBV20-1 to TRBJ1-5; the D is unclear. This CDR3 contains 12 residues. Germline CDR1 DFQATT, CDR2 SNEGSKA (reference sequence). The CDR3 DNA reads TGCGGTGCTAGGCTTGGCAGCCAGCCCCAGCATTTT. Amino acids: CGARLGSQPQHF.

The J gene is TRBJ2-1, the V gene TRBV6-5; perhaps TRBD2 as D (5 bases). Trimming cost V 3 bases and J 2 bases, with 11 bases left between them. The length of the CDR3 is 15 residues. Germline V gives CDR1 MNHEY, CDR2 SVGAGI. For the CDR3, the DNA is TGTGCCAGCAGTTATTCGACTACTACCTACAATGAGCAGTTCTTC. Protein: CASSYSTTTYNEQFF.

A few counts support this clonotype. This chain uses TRBV4-1 with TRBJ2-1; 12 nucleotides align to TRBD2. CDR3 length: 15 amino acids. Germline lookup yields CDR1 MGHRA and CDR2 YSYEKL. V dropped 7 bases and J dropped 9; count of bases not matched to a gene: 10. The CDR3 region is CASMGLAGRRVEQFF. CDR3 nucleotide sequence: TGCGCCAGCATGGGACTAGCGGGTCGAAGGGTTGAGCAGTTCTTC.

The chain uses TRBV5-1 and TRBJ1-6, with D unresolved. V lost 3 bases and J lost 7, with 14 bases in between. This CDR3 has 15 residues. Germline V gene data show CDR1 as SGHRS and CDR2 as YFSETQ. The CDR3 spells CASSWTGPKNSPLHF. The DNA for the CDR3 is TGCGCCAGCAGCTGGACCGGGCCCAAAAATTCACCCCTCCACTTT.

The chain carries TRBV4-1 and TRBJ2-4; 8 nucleotides match TRBD1. The CDR3 covers 15 residues. Germline CDR1 and CDR2: MGHRA and YSYEKL. V trimming: 4 bases; J trimming: 4 bases; junction bases outside the gene matches: 6. For the CDR3, the DNA is TGCGCCAGCAGCCCCACCGGACAGGGAAAAAACATTCAGTACTTC. Its translation is CASSPTGQGKNIQYF.

This clonotype was counted a few times. This sequence joins TRBV14 and TRBJ2-5; TRBD1 matches 7 bases. The V and J ends lost 3 bases and 4 bases, in that order; junction bases with no gene match: 14. CDR1 and CDR2 (germline): SGHDN, FVKESK. The CDR3 is 17 amino acids. CDR3 loop: CASSHRMGQSWGETQYF. CDR3 nucleotide sequence: TGTGCCAGCAGCCACCGAATGGGACAGTCATGGGGAGAGACCCAGTACTTC.

The chain has TRBV5-6 and TRBJ2-5, with D perhaps matching TRBD2 (6 bases). CDR3 size: 14 residues. Per germline, CDR1 SGHDT and CDR2 YYEEEE. The V gene lost 4 bases and the J gene lost 0 bases, with 10 bases spanning the gap. The CDR3 coding sequence is TGTGCCAGCAGCCTCACTAGCTACCAAGAGACCCAGTACTTC. Protein product: CASSLTSYQETQYF.